This T cell receptor (beta chain) was retrieved from a study of T cells in Graves' hyperthyroidism and ophthalmopathy. Study observations and caveats: Ophthalmopathy and stable hyperthyroidism were told apart by a 13 V-J model. Also found in blood were most expanded thyroid clonotypes above 0.001.

Germline assignment: CDR1 MNHEY and CDR2 SMNVEV (reference sequence). V was cut by 0 bases and J by 7 bases, with 4 bases left in between. The length of the CDR3 is 12 residues. In patients aged 18 to 65, hyperthyroidism was newly diagnosed, with duration under 2 months. This clonotype showed up many times. The antigen is not known. Template material for amplifying TCR beta CDR3 regions consisted of RNA transcripts. TCR CDR3 underwent first-round RT-PCR with the HTBI primer set. TCRdb analysed the multiplex PCR reads with MiXCR anew, one entry per CDR3 protein. The sample shows 700,000 or so distinct CDR3 sequences, roughly 15% of them seen only once.

This chain uses TRBV27 with TRBJ1-5, with D unclear. The sequence was collected from a young man with Graves' hyperthyroidism. The sample consisted of blood. The chain's CDR3 is CASSLSAQPQHF. CDR3 nucleotide sequence: TGTGCCAGCAGTTTATCGGCCCAGCCCCAGCATTTT.